The T cell receptor (beta chain) under discussion was sequenced for a study of shared clonotypes between healthy human individuals. Findings and limits, study-wide: Although depth was large, rarefaction showed that sequencing of the sorted subsets was incomplete. Clonotypes shared by all four donors outscored non-shared clonotypes in generation probability. Relative to memory subsets, naive subsets generally showed larger estimated richness. Clonotype sharing across several donors was observed for around 5% of naive CD4 clonotypes.

Clones were sequenced by immunoSEQ multiplex PCR, and TCRdb holds only the in-frame ones, with some missing. The sample shows some 2,500,000 clones, 85% to 95% of them seen only once. This clone was counted between two and nine times. Its antigen is not known. Sequenced input: naive CD4+ T cells from PBMCs. Subset denoted: CD45RA+ positively selected. The sequence was obtained from a man aged 18 to 35 in good health. Some clones in this sample may be carry-over from other donors' samples.

The CDR3 sequence: CASRTDKGNTIYF. CDR3 DNA: TGTGCCAGCAGGACGGACAAGGGAAACACCATATATTTT. The V call is TRBV6-5, the J call TRBJ1-3; D may be TRBD1 (5 bases). The CDR3 extends over 13 amino acids. The V end was cut by 6 bases, the J end by 4 bases, with 10 bases between. CDR1 is MNHEY, CDR2 SVGAGI, per germline.